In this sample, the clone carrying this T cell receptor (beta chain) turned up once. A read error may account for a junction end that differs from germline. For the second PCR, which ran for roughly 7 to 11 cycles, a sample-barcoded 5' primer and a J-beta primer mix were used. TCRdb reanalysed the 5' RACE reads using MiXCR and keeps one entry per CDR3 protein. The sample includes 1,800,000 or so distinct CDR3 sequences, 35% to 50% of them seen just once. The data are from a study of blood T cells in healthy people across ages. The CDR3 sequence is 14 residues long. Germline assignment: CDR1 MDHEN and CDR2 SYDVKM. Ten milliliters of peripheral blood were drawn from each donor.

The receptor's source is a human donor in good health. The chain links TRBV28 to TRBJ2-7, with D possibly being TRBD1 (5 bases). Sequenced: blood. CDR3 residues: CASSPGNLAYERYF. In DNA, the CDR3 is TGTGCCAGCAGTCCAGGGAATCTCGCCTACGAGCGGTACTTC.